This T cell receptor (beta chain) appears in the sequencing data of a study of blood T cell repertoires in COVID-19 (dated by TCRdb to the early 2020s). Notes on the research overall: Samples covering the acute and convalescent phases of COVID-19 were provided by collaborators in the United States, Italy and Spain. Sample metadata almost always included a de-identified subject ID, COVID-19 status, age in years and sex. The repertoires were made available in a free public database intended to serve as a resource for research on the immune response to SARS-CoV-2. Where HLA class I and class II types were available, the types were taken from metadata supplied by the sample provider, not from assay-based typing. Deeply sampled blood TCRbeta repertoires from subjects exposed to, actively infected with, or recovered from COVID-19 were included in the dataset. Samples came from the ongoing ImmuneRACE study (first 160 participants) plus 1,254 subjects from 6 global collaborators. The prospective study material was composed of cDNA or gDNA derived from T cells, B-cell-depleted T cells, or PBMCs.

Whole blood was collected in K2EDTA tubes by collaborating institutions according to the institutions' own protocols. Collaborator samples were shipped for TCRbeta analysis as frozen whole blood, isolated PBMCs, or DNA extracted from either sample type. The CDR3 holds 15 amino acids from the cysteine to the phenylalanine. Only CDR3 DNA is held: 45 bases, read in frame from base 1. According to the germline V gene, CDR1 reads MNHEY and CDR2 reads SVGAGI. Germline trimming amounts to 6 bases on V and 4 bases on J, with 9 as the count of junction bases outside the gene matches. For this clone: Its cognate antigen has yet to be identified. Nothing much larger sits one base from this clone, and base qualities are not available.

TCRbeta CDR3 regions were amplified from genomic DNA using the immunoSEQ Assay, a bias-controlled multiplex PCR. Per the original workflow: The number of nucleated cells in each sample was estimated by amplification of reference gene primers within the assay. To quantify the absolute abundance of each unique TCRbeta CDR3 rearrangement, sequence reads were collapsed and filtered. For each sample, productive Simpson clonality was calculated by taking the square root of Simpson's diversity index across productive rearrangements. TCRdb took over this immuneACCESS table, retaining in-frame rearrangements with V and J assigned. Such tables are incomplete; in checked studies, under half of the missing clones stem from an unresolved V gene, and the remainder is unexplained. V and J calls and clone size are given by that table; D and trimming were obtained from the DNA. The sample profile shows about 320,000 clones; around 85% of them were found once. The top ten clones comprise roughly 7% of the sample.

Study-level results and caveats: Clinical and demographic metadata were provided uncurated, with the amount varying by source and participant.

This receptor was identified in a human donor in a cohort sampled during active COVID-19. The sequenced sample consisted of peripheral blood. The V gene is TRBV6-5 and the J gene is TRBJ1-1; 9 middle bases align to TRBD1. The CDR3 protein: CASRPRGGQGTEAFF. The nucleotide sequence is TGTGCCAGCAGGCCCCGAGGGGGACAGGGCACTGAAGCTTTCTTT.